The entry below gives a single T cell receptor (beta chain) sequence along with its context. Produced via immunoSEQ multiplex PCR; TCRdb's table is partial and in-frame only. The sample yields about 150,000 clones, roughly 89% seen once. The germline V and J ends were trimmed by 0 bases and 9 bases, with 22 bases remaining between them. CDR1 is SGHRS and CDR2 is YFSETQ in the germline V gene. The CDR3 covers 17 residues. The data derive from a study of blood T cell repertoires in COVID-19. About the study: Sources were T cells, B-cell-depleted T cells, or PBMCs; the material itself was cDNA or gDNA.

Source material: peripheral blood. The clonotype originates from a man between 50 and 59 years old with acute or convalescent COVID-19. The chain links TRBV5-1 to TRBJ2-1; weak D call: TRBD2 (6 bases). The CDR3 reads CASSLDGPGAPRAEQFF. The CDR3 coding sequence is TGCGCCAGCAGCTTGGACGGACCGGGAGCCCCCCGAGCTGAGCAGTTCTTC.